The 27 T cell receptor beta chains below come from one sample, sequenced in a study of somatic mutations in cytotoxic T cells in rheumatoid arthritis. This table comes from immunoSEQ multiplex PCR, and its TCRdb copy is limited to in-frame clones, with some not included. The sample has some 20,000 clones, about 65% seen once; the top ten hold 15% to 20%. Input material: CD8+ T cells sorted from blood. The source of these receptors is an adult with rheumatoid arthritis.

The chain employs TRBV4-3 and TRBJ2-1, with D possibly TRBD2 on 8 matching bases. Germline CDR1 is LGHNA and CDR2 is YSLEER. Trimming stripped 6 bases from V and 10 bases from J, with 19 bases between. This CDR3 spans 14 amino acids. This chain's CDR3 is CASRGGGGLGEQFF. CDR3 coding DNA: TGCGCCAGCAGAGGGGGCGGGGGGTTAGGGGAGCAGTTCTTC.

The chain has TRBV4-3 and TRBJ1-1; no clear D. CDR3 length: 12 amino acids. Germline V gene lookup returns CDR1 LGHNA and CDR2 YSLEER. Trimming shortened V by 0 bases and J by 9 bases, and 8 bases separated the two germline ends. The CDR3: CASSQDRVKAFF. CDR3 coding DNA: TGCGCCAGCAGCCAAGATAGAGTGAAAGCTTTCTTT.

This clone was found once. V and J are TRBV12-5 and TRBJ2-1; D not certain. The CDR3 loop spans 11 amino acids. The V and J ends lost 0 bases and 10 bases respectively, with 4 bases between them. Per the germline V gene, CDR1 is LGHNT and CDR2 is FRNRAP. The CDR3 region is CASGLVGEQFF. The DNA for the CDR3 is TGTGCTAGTGGTTTGGTTGGGGAGCAGTTCTTC.

The chain combines TRBV15 with TRBJ2-2; D is unclear. The V and J ends lost 3 bases and 2 bases respectively, with 4 bases between them. The CDR3 has 13 amino acids. Germline CDR1 is LNHNV and CDR2 is YYDKDF (reference sequence). The CDR3 DNA follows: TGTGCCACCAGCAGCCCTAACACCGGGGAGCTGTTTTTT. Amino acids: CATSSPNTGELFF.

The rearrangement joins TRBV19 to TRBJ2-1, with D possibly matching TRBD1 (6 bases). Trimming removed 1 base from V and 5 bases from J, with 12 bases in between. The CDR3 loop spans 15 amino acids. From germline, CDR1 is LNHDA and CDR2 SQIVND (reference sequence). The CDR3 nucleotides read TGTGCCAGTAGTATAGGGTCAGGGGATCACAATGAGCAGTTCTTC. Residues: CASSIGSGDHNEQFF.

This clone was seen only once. The chain carries TRBV7-6 and TRBJ2-1, with 10 bases lining up with TRBD2. The junction had 6 bases not matched to a gene; V was cut back by 1 base and J by 9 bases. The germline V gene encodes CDR1 SGHVS and CDR2 FNYEAQ. This CDR3 spans 15 amino acids. Here the CDR3 DNA reads TGTGCCAGCAGCTTAGTGCTAGCGGGGGAGGGTGAGCAGTTCTTC. The encoded protein is CASSLVLAGEGEQFF.

The chain couples TRBV19 to TRBJ2-1; no definite D call. The V end lost 8 bases, the J end lost 7 bases, and 9 bases lay between the germline ends. The CDR3 is made up of 11 amino acids. CDR1 is LNHDA, CDR2 SQIVND, per germline (reference sequence). CDR3 DNA sequence: TGTGCCAGTGGCACTCGGAATGAGCAGTTCTTC. Encoded protein: CASGTRNEQFF.

This rearrangement joins TRBV30 to TRBJ1-3, with D hard to call. Trimming removed 1 base from V and 3 bases from J, with 7 bases in between. From germline, CDR1 is GTSNPN and CDR2 SVGIG (reference sequence). This CDR3 spans 13 amino acids. The CDR3 DNA reads as TGTGCCTGGAGTGAACGTGGTGGAAACACCATATATTTT. It encodes CAWSERGGNTIYF.

The chain has TRBV7-9 and TRBJ2-1, with D uncertain. The CDR3 consists of 13 residues. The germline CDR1 and CDR2 sequences are SEHNR and FQNEAQ (reference sequence). The V and J ends lost 1 base and 10 bases respectively, with 11 bases between them. CDR3 sequence reads: CASSLGSVGEQFF. The CDR3 region has the DNA TGTGCCAGCAGCTTAGGCTCGGTTGGAGAGCAGTTCTTC.

This clone has more than one count but fewer than ten. V and J are TRBV29-1 and TRBJ2-7; D uncertain. Germline CDR1 SQVTM, CDR2 ANQGSEA. Trimming cost V 0 bases and J 4 bases, with 7 bases left between them. The CDR3 consists of 12 residues. The chain's CDR3 is CSVEERDYEQYF. The CDR3 nucleotides are TGCAGCGTTGAAGAAAGAGATTACGAGCAGTACTTC.

A few counts support this clone. The chain carries TRBV5-6 and TRBJ1-2; D unclear. The CDR3 covers 13 residues. CDR1 and CDR2 (germline): SGHDT, YYEEEE. V lost 5 bases and J lost 4, with 12 bases in between. The CDR3 sequence is CASSSPYGYGYTF. The CDR3 DNA follows: TGTGCCAGCAGTTCCCCTTATGGCTATGGCTACACCTTC.

CDR3 DNA sequence: TGTGCCAGCAGAACCCCCGGGACAGGGGGCTACGAGCAGTACTTC. Its protein product is CASRTPGTGGYEQYF. V gene TRBV6-5 combines with J gene TRBJ2-7; 11 positions match TRBD1. V shed 6 bases and J 3 bases; nucleotides not matched to a gene: 7. There are 15 residues in the CDR3. Germline CDR1 is MNHEY and CDR2 is SVGAGI.

In this sample, this clone turned up a few times. The rearrangement uses TRBV15 and TRBJ1-5, with 10 bases fitting TRBD1. The trim removed 4 bases at V and 3 bases at J, leaving 3 bases unmatched. Per the germline V gene, CDR1 is LNHNV and CDR2 is YYDKDF (reference sequence). The CDR3 consists of 15 residues. The DNA for the CDR3 is TGTGCCACCAGCATAGGGACAGGGGCCAATCAGCCCCAGCATTTT. Encoded protein: CATSIGTGANQPQHF. Combining the CDR3 with reference TRBV15 and TRBJ1-5 gives the whole variable domain DAMVIQNPRYQVTQFGKPVTLSCSQTLNHNVMYWYQQKSSQAPKLLFHYYDKDFNNEADTPDNFQSRRPNTSFCFLDIRSPGLGDTAMYLCATSIGTGANQPQHFGDGTRLSIL.

By frequency in the sample, this clone is medium-sized. The rearrangement uses TRBV9 and TRBJ2-7; D unclear. Germline CDR1 is SGDLS and CDR2 is YYNGEE. The CDR3 is 15 residues long. V was cut by 0 bases and J by 3 bases, with 13 bases left in between. The CDR3 coding sequence is TGTGCCAGCAGCGTAGATGGCGCGACAATCTACGAGCAGTACTTC. Protein: CASSVDGATIYEQYF.

V is TRBV19 and J is TRBJ1-5, with TRBD1 as a possible D gene (5 bases). Trimming cost V 6 bases and J 1 base, with 16 bases left between them. The length of the CDR3 is 16 residues. The germline V gene has CDR1 LNHDA and CDR2 SQIVND (reference sequence). In DNA form, the CDR3 reads TGTGCCAGTAGGACGACAGATGGAGGGAGCAATCAGCCCCAGCATTTT. Protein: CASRTTDGGSNQPQHF.

CDR3 DNA: TGTGCCAGCAGCTTGACGACTAGCGGGGGGGCCTACGAGCAGTACTTC. This gives the protein CASSLTTSGGAYEQYF. The chain joins TRBV7-6 to TRBJ2-7; 14 nucleotides line up with TRBD2. The ends lost 3 bases at V and 2 bases at J; junction bases unmatched: 3. CDR1 SGHVS and CDR2 FNYEAQ come from the germline V gene. The CDR3 extends over 16 amino acids.

The rearrangement links TRBV9 to TRBJ2-2; D is unclear. Trimming cost V 4 bases and J 7 bases, with 14 bases left between them. The CDR3 is 14 residues long. The germline gives CDR1 SGDLS, CDR2 YYNGEE. CDR3 DNA: TGTGCCAGCAGCCCCCAGCTTCCCGGCGGGGAGCTGTTTTTT. This encodes CASSPQLPGGELFF.

The chain joins TRBV11-2 to TRBJ2-1; tentative D call: TRBD1 (6 bases). The ends were cut back, 1 base at V and 10 bases at J, with 17 bases in the middle. The CDR3 is 15 residues long. The germline CDR1 and CDR2 sequences are SGHAT and FQNNGV. In DNA form, the CDR3 reads TGTGCCAGCAGCTTAGGGGGCCCGACAGGATACGAGCAGTTCTTC. Translating it yields CASSLGGPTGYEQFF.

This chain joins TRBV5-5 and TRBJ2-7; D might be TRBD1 (6 bases). The V end was cut by 2 bases, the J end by 5 bases, with 14 bases between. The CDR3 extends over 14 amino acids. Germline V gives CDR1 SGHKS, CDR2 YYEKEE (reference sequence). CDR3 protein: CASSLQGGIHEQYF. Here the CDR3 DNA reads TGTGCCAGCAGCTTACAGGGTGGGATCCACGAGCAGTACTTC.

J is TRBJ1-5 and V is TRBV21-1; the table names TRBD1, a call not compared with the DNA. TRBV21-1 is annotated as a pseudogene. The length of the CDR3 is 16 residues. In nucleotides, the CDR3 is TGTGCCAGCAGCAAAGGGGACAGGGAGAGCAATCAGCCCCAGCATTTT. This codes for CASSKGDRESNQPQHF.

The chain couples TRBV27 to TRBJ2-7; 7 nucleotides line up with TRBD2. The CDR3 is 13 amino acids. After removal of 3 bases from V and 6 bases from J, the junction contained 5 bases not matched to a gene. Per the germline V gene, CDR1 is MNHEY and CDR2 is SMNVEV (reference sequence). DNA of the CDR3: TGTGCCAGCAGTTTTACAAGCGGGACCGAGCAGTACTTC. Its protein product is CASSFTSGTEQYF.

The chain is built from TRBV13 and TRBJ2-1; possibly TRBD2 for D (7 bases). V was clipped by 5 bases and J by 9 bases, with 17 bases between them. The CDR3 totals 14 residues. CDR1 and CDR2 from the germline V gene are PRHDT and FYEKMQ (reference sequence). The CDR3 sequence: CASSQGGGGGEQFF. For the CDR3, the DNA is TGTGCCAGCAGCCAAGGGGGAGGGGGGGGTGAGCAGTTCTTC. The full variable domain, rest sourced from reference TRBV13 and TRBJ2-1, is AAGVIQSPRHLIKEKRETATLKCYPIPRHDTVYWYQQGPGQDPQFLISFYEKMQSDKGSIPDRFSAQQFSDYHSELNMSSLELGDSALYFCASSQGGGGGEQFFGPGTRLTVL.

This chain connects TRBV29-1 to TRBJ2-3, with TRBD2 as a possible D gene (7 bases). The CDR3 has 14 residues. Germline CDR1 reads SQVTM; CDR2 reads ANQGSEA. V lost 4 bases and J 5 bases, leaving 16 bases between the germline ends. The CDR3 DNA sequence: TGCAGCGTTGTACTCCACGGGGGGCAAGATACGCAGTATTTT. Translation: CSVVLHGGQDTQYF.

V is TRBV19 and J is TRBJ1-1; the match to TRBD1 covers 8 bases. Trimming removed 8 bases from V and 2 bases from J; junction bases left unmatched: 10. Germline lookup yields CDR1 LNHDA and CDR2 SQIVND (reference sequence). There are 15 residues in the CDR3. The DNA of the CDR3 is TGTGCCAGTGATGGTGGACAGGGAGGCAACACTGAAGCTTTCTTT. Protein: CASDGGQGGNTEAFF. Complete variable domain (other parts from reference TRBV19 and TRBJ1-1): DGGITQSPKYLFRKEGQNVTLSCEQNLNHDAMYWYRQDPGQGLRLIYYSQIVNDFQKGDIAEGYSVSREKKESFPLTVTSAQKNPTAFYLCASDGGQGGNTEAFFGQGTRLTVV.

The chain couples TRBV9 to TRBJ2-5, with D unclear. Germline CDR1 reads SGDLS; CDR2 reads YYNGEE. The CDR3 sequence is 13 residues long. V lost 4 bases and J 5 bases, leaving 12 bases between the germline ends. The CDR3 DNA sequence: TGTGCCAGCAGCCCCCCCAGGCGGGAGACCCAGTACTTC. It is translated as CASSPPRRETQYF.

This clone occurred a few times. The chain links TRBV14 to TRBJ2-2; perhaps TRBD1 as D (5 bases). V was cut by 4 bases and J by 5 bases, with 14 bases left in between. This CDR3 has 15 residues. The germline gives CDR1 SGHDN, CDR2 FVKESK. As DNA, the CDR3 is TGTGCCAGCAGCCTCAGGGCTAAACGGACCGGGGAGCTGTTTTTT. Its translation is CASSLRAKRTGELFF.

This chain links TRBV11-2 with TRBJ2-7; 8 bases are shared with TRBD1. Germline V gene data show CDR1 as SGHAT and CDR2 as FQNNGV. This CDR3 has 15 residues. V trimming: 0 bases; J trimming: 0 bases; junction bases outside the gene matches: 1. In nucleotides, the CDR3 is TGTGCCAGCAGCTTAGAGGGGACAGGCTCCTACGAGCAGTACTTC. This codes for CASSLEGTGSYEQYF.